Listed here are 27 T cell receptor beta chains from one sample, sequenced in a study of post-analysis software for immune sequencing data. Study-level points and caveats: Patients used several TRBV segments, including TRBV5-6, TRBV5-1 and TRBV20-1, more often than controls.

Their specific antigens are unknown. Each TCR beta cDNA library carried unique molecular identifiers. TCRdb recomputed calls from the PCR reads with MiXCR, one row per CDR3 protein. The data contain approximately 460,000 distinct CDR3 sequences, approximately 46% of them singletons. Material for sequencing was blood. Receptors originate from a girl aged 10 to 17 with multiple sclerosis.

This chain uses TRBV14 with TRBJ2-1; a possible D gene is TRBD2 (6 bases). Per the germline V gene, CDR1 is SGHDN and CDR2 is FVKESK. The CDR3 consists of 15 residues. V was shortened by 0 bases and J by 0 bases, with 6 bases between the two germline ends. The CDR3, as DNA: TGTGCCAGCAGCCAAGAGCGGGACTCCTACAATGAGCAGTTCTTC. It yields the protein CASSQERDSYNEQFF.

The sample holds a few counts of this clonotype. The CDR3 sequence: CSARKASGRNEQFF. CDR3 sequence (DNA): TGCAGTGCTAGAAAGGCTAGCGGGAGAAATGAGCAGTTCTTC. This chain uses TRBV20-1 with TRBJ2-1; 10 bases match TRBD2. The germline V gene has CDR1 DFQATT and CDR2 SNEGSKA (reference sequence). V lost 2 bases and J lost 7; bases outside the gene matches: 5. There are 14 residues in the CDR3.

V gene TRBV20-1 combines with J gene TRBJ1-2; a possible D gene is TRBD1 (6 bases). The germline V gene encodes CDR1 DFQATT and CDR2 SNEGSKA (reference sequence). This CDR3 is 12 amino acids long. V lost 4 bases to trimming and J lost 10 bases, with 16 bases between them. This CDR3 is CSANTGSINYTF. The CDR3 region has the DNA TGCAGTGCTAATACAGGGTCTATTAACTACACCTTC.

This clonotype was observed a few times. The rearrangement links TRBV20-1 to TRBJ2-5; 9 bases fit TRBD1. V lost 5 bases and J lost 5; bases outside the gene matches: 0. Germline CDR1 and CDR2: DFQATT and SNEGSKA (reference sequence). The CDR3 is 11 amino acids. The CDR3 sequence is CSADRGETQYF. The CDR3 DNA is TGCAGTGCTGACAGGGGGGAGACCCAGTACTTC.

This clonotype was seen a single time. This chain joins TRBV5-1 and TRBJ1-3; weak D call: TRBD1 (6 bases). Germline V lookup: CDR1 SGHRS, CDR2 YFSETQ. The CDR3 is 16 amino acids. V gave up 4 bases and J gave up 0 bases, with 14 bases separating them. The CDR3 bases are TGCGCCAGCAGCGCCTCAGGGGTCGGCTCTGGAAACACCATATATTTT. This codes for CASSASGVGSGNTIYF.

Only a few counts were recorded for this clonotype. The CDR3 DNA follows: TGTGCCACCAGCTCCGGTTGGACAGCCAGCTCCTACGAGCAGTACTTC. Protein product: CATSSGWTASSYEQYF. The rearrangement joins TRBV15 to TRBJ2-7; D might be TRBD1 (6 bases). CDR3 length equals 16 residues. From germline, CDR1 is LNHNV and CDR2 YYDKDF (reference sequence). V was cut by 5 bases and J by 0 bases, with 17 bases left in between.

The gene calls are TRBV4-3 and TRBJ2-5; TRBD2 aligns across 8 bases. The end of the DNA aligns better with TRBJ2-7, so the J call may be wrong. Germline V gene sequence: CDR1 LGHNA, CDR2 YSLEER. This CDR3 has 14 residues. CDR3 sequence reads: CASSQTGLAHEQYF. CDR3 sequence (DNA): TGCGCCAGCAGCCAAACCGGACTAGCCCACGAGCAGTACTTC.

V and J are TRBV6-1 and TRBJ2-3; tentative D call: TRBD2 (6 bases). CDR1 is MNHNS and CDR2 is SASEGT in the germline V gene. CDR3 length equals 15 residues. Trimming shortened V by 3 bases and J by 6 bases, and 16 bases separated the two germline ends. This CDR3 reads CASSEMEGVWDTQYF. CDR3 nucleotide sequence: TGTGCCAGCAGTGAGATGGAGGGTGTATGGGATACGCAGTATTTT.

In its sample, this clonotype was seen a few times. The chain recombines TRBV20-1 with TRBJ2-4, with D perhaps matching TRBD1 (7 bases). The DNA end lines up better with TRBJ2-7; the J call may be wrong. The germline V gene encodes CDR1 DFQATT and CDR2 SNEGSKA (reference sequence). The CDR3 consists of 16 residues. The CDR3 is CSARDRGQGVSDEQYF. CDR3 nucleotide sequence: TGCAGTGCTAGAGATCGGGGGCAGGGGGTTTCCGACGAGCAGTACTTC.

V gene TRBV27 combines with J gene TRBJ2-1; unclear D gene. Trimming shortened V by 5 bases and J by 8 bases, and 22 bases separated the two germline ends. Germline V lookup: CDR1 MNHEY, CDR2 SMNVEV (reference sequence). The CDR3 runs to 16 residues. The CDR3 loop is CASSPPSISHIDEQFF. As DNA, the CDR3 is TGTGCCAGCAGTCCCCCGTCGATCTCCCATATAGATGAGCAGTTCTTC.

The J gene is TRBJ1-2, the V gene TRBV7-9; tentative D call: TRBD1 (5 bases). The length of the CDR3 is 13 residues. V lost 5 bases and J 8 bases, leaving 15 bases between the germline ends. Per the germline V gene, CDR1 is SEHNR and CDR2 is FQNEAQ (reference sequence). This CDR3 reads CASSPRQGVGYTF. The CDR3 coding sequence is TGTGCCAGCAGCCCGCGGCAGGGAGTCGGCTACACCTTC.

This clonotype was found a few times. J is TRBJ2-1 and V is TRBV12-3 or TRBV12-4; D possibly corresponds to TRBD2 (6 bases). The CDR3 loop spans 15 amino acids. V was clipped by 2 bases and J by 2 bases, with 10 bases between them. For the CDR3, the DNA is TGTGCCAGCAGTTTACCTCGGACTACCTACAATGAGCAGTTCTTC. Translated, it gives CASSLPRTTYNEQFF.

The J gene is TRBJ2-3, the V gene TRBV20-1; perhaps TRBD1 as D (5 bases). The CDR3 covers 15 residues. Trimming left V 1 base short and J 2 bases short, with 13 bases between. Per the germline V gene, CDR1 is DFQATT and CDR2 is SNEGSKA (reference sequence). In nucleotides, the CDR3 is TGCAGTGCTAGAGGCGGTGGGGCACACACAGATACGCAGTATTTT. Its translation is CSARGGGAHTDTQYF.

Written as DNA, the CDR3 is TGCAGTGCTAGAGATCGTCTGAAGGAAAGTTCGACGGACTATGGCTACACCTTC. As protein: CSARDRLKESSTDYGYTF. This sequence joins TRBV20-1 and TRBJ1-2; unclear D gene. Germline assignment: CDR1 DFQATT and CDR2 SNEGSKA (reference sequence). V lost 0 bases, J lost 3 bases, and 23 bases lay in between. The CDR3 totals 18 residues.

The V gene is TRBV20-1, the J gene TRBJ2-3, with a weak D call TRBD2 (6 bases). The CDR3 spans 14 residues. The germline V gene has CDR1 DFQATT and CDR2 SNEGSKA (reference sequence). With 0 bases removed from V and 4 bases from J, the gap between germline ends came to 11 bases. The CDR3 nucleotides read TGCAGTGCTAGAGATGTGCGGGGCGCAGATACGCAGTATTTT. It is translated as CSARDVRGADTQYF.

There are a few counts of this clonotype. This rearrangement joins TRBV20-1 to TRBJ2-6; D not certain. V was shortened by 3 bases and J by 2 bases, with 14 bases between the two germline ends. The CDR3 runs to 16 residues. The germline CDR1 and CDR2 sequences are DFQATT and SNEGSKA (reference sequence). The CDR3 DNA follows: TGCAGTGCTAGGGATGCACTGTTACCTGGGGCCAACGTCCTGACTTTC. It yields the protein CSARDALLPGANVLTF.

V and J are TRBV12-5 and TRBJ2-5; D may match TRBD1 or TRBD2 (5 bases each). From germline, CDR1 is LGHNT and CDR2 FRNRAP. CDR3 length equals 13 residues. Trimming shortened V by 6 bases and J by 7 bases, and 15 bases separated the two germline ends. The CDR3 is CASGRGPQGTQYF. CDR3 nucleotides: TGTGCTAGTGGCCGGGGACCCCAGGGGACCCAGTACTTC.

The CDR3 here is CASSPPGTGIFAEAFF. In DNA, the CDR3 is TGCGCCAGCAGCCCACCCGGGACAGGGATTTTCGCTGAAGCTTTCTTT. The chain combines TRBV4-1 with TRBJ1-1, with 9 nucleotides matching TRBD1. The CDR3 contains 16 residues. Trimming removed 4 bases from V and 6 bases from J; junction bases left unmatched: 12. Per germline, CDR1 MGHRA and CDR2 YSYEKL.

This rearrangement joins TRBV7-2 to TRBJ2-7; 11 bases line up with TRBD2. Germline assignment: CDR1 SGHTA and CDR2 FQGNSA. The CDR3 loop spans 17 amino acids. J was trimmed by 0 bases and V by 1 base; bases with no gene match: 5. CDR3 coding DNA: TGTGCCAGCAGCTTAGAACTAGCGGGAGTGCGCTCCTACGAGCAGTACTTC. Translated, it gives CASSLELAGVRSYEQYF.

The CDR3 protein is CASSPGYSGANVLTF. The CDR3 region has the DNA TGTGCCAGCAGCCCGGGGTACTCTGGGGCCAACGTCCTGACTTTC. The chain employs TRBV7-3 and TRBJ2-6, with D maybe TRBD2 (5 bases). Germline CDR1 and CDR2: SGHTA and FQGTGA. Trimming took 5 bases from V and 0 from J, leaving 8 bases between them. There are 15 residues in the CDR3.

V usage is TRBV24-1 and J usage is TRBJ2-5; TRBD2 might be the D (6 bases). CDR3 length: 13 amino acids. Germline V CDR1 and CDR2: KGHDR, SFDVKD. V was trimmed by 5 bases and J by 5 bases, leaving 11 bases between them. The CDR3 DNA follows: TGTGCCACCAGTGCAGCGGGTATCGAGACCCAGTACTTC. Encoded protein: CATSAAGIETQYF.

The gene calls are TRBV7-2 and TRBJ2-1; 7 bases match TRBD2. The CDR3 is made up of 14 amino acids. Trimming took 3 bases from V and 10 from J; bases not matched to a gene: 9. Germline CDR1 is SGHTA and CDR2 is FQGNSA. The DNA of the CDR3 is TGTGCCAGCAGCTTGGGGGGAGGGGTCCAAGAGCAGTTCTTC. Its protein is CASSLGGGVQEQFF.

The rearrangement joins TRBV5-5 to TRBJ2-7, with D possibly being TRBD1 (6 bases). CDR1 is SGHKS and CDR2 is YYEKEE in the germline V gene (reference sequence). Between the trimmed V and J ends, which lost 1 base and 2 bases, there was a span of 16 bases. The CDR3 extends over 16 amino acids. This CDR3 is CASSLHGLRDTYEQYF. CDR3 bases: TGTGCCAGCAGCTTGCATGGACTCAGGGACACCTACGAGCAGTACTTC.

This chain's CDR3 is CASSQEAGTEEETQYF. For the CDR3, the DNA is TGTGCCAGCAGCCAAGAGGCGGGGACAGAGGAAGAGACCCAGTACTTC. This rearrangement joins TRBV3-1 to TRBJ2-5, with a tentative D call TRBD1 (7 bases). The CDR3 is 16 amino acids. V was trimmed by 0 bases and J by 3 bases, leaving 14 bases between them. CDR1 LGHDT and CDR2 YNNKEL come from the germline V gene (reference sequence).

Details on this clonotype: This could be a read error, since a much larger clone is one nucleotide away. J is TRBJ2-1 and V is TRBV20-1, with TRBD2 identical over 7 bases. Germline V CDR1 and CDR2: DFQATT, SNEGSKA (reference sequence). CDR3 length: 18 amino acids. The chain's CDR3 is CSARVWAAGENPYNKQFF. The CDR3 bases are TGCAGTGCTAGAGTATGGGCGGCGGGAGAAAACCCCTACAATAAGCAGTTCTTC.

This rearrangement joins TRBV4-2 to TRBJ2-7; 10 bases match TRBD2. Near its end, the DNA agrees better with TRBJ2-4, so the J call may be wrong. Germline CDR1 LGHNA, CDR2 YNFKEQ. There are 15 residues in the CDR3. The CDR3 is CASSSALAGGSIQYF. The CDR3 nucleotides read TGTGCCAGCAGCTCGGCCTTAGCGGGAGGAAGCATTCAGTACTTC.

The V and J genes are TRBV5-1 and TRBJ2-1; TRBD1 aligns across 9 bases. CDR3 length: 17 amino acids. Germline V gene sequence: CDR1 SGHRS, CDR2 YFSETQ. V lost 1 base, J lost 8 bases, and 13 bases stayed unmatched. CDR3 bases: TGCGCCAGCAGCTTGAACGGATTGTCGGGACAGGGAGATGAGCAGTTCTTC. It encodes CASSLNGLSGQGDEQFF. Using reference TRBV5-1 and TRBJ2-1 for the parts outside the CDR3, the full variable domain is KAGVTQTPRYLIKTRGQQVTLSCSPISGHRSVSWYQQTPGQGLQFLFEYFSETQRNKGNFPGRFSGRQFSNSRSEMNVSTLELGDSALYLCASSLNGLSGQGDEQFFGPGTRLTVL.